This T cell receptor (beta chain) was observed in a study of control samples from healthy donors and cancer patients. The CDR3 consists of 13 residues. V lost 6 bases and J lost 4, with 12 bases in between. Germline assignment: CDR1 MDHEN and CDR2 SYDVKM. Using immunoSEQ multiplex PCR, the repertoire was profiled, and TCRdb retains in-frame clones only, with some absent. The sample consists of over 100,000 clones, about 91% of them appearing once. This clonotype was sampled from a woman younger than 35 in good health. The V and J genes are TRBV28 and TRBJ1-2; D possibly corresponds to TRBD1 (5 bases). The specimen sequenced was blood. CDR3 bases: TGTGCCAGCAGCCCGGGGCGGATCTATGGCTACACCTTC. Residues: CASSPGRIYGYTF.